The T cell receptor beta chain under discussion was sequenced for a study of beta chain features in type 1 diabetes. Across the whole study: Sorted cells examined across all samples numbered more than 100 million.

Expressed TCRB transcripts got sequenced, as all isolated RNA was reverse transcribed. Repertoires were generated with immunoSEQ multiplex PCR, while TCRdb's copy carries only in-frame clones and drops some. This table has roughly 230,000 clones, about 10% appearing once. The V and J ends lost 8 bases and 4 bases, in that order; junction bases with no gene match: 6. The CDR3 sequence is 15 residues long. CDR1 MNHEY and CDR2 SVGAGI come from the germline V gene. Of note for this clone: Its antigen remains unknown.

General study findings and limits: The study found fewer insertions and more deletions at VDJ junctions in type 1 diabetes patients. Across all four CD4+ subsets, people with type 1 diabetes showed modestly shorter TCRB CDR3s. Small HLA sub-analyses could not settle whether HLA shapes TCRB rearrangement.

The sequencing sample was made of naive CD4+ T cells from blood. This sequence was found in a woman younger than 35 in good health. The V call is TRBV6-5, the J call TRBJ2-1; TRBD2 matches at 12 bases. CDR3 DNA: TGTGCCAGCCTTCCTAGCGGGGGGGCTTACAATGAGCAGTTCTTC. It specifies CASLPSGGAYNEQFF.